This T cell receptor beta chain was sequenced in a study of blood T cells in healthy people across ages. This clonotype appeared once. Its antigen is unidentified. The junction departs from the called germline gene at one end, perhaps through a read error. Next came a second PCR, run for about 6 to 11 cycles, which used a sample-barcoded 5' primer along with a J-beta primer mix. Template switching added a 12-random-nucleotide identifier to every cDNA molecule. Paired-end reads containing CDR3 totaled no fewer than 2.5 million for each sample. One entry per CDR3 protein results from TCRdb running MiXCR on the 5' RACE reads. The sample holds approximately 680,000 distinct CDR3 sequences, 32% seen once. Broader study findings: The unknown donor CMV status may have confounded expanded clonotype changes. Greater diversity and more naive CD4+ cells were seen in long-lived donors than in aged donors.

Sample: blood. This clonotype originated in an elderly woman in good health.

CDR3 residues: CVSSFSGGSYNEQFF. CDR3 bases: TGTGTCAGCAGTTTTAGCGGGGGGTCCTACAATGAGCAGTTCTTC. This chain joins TRBV28 and TRBJ2-1; 10 positions match TRBD2. The CDR3 contains 15 residues. CDR1 is MDHEN and CDR2 is SYDVKM in the germline V gene.